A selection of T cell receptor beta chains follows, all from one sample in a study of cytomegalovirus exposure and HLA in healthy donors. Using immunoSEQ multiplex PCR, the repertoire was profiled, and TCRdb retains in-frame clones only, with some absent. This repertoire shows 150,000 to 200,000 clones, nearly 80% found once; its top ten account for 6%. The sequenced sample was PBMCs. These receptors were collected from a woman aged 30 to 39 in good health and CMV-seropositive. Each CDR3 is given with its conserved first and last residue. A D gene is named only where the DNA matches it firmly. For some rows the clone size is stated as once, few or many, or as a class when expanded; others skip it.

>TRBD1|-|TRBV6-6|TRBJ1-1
TGTGCCAGCAGCCCACAGGGGCCGAACACTGAAGCTTTCTTT
CASSPQGPNTEAFF
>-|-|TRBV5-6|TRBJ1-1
TGTGCCAGCAGCTTGGTAGCTCCGAACACTGAAGCTTTCTTT
CASSLVAPNTEAFF
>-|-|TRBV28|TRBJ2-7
TGTGCCAGCCAAGGTCCGCCGGGGTCCATTTACGAGCAGTACTTC
CASQGPPGSIYEQYF
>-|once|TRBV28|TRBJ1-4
TGTGCCAGCAGTTTGCCCCTCAGGGGACGAGAAAAACTGTTTTTT
CASSLPLRGREKLFF
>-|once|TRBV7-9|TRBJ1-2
TGTGCCAGCAGCGGATTGGGCCAGTCTAACTATGGCTACACCTTC
CASSGLGQSNYGYTF
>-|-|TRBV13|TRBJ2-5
TGTGCCAGCAGCTTTTTGGGGCCGGAGACCCAGTACTTC
CASSFLGPETQYF
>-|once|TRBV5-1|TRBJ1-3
TGCGCCAGCAGCTTGGGGCAGTCGATCTCTGGAAACACCATATATTTT
CASSLGQSISGNTIYF
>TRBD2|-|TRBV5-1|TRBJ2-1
TGCGCCAGCAGCACCCCTAGCGGAAACAACAATGAGCAGTTCTTC
CASSTPSGNNNEQFF
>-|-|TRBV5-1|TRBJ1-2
TGCGCCAGCAGCCGTGGGACACCACCCGCTAACTATGGCTACACCTTC
CASSRGTPPANYGYTF
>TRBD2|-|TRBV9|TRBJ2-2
TGTGCCAGCAGCTTGGGACTAGCGGGGGCCTACACCGGGGAGCTGTTTTTT
CASSLGLAGAYTGELFF
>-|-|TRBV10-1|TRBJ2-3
TGCGCCAGCAGCGCCCGGACAGCCCAAAGCACAGATACGCAGTATTTT
CASSARTAQSTDTQYF
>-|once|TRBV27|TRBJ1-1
TGTGCCAGCAGGGCATCCGGGGTGGATTCATCAGCTTTCTTT
CASRASGVDSSAFF
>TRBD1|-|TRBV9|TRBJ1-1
TGTGCCAGCAGCGAGACAGGGTTCACTGAAGCTTTCTTT
CASSETGFTEAFF
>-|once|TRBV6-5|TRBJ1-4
TGTGCCAGCAGTTATGGGGGGTCAGGAAAACTGTTTTTT
CASSYGGSGKLFF
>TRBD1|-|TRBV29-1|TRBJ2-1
TGCAGCGTGGACAGGGGGCGAGAGCAGTTCTTC
CSVDRGREQFF
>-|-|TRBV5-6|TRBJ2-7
TGTGCCAGCAGCCCGGTGACAGCCTACGAGCAGTACTTC
CASSPVTAYEQYF
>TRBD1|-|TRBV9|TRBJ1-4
TGTGCCAGTCTCGGGGGGACAGGGGGCCATGAAAAACTGTTTTTT
CASLGGTGGHEKLFF
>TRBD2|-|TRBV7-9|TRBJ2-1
TGTGCCAGCAGCCAACCAGGCGGGGGGGATAAGTTCTTC
CASSQPGGGDKFF
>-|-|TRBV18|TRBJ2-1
TGTGCCAGCTCACCAGCTAGATCCGGCAATGAGCAGTTCTTC
CASSPARSGNEQFF
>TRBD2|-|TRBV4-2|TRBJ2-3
TGTGCCAGCAGCCAAGTCGAACTAACCGGGGGGGTCACAGATACGCAGTATTTT
CASSQVELTGGVTDTQYF
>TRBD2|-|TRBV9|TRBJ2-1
TGTGCCAGCAGCGCGACTAGCGGGAAAGACAATGAGCAGTTCTTC
CASSATSGKDNEQFF
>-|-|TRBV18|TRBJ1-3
TGTGCCAGCTCACCACTACAGAACTCTGGAAACACCATATATTTT
CASSPLQNSGNTIYF
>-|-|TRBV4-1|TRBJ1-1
TGCGCCAGCAGCCAAGGAGTACTAGTGAACACTGAAGCTTTCTTT
CASSQGVLVNTEAFF
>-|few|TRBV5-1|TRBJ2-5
TGCGCCAGCAGCTTGGGACTATTCCAAGAGACCCAGTACTTC
CASSLGLFQETQYF
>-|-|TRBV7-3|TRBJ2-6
TGTGCCAGCAGTTCGACAGGGAGGACCGTCTCTGGGGCCAACGTCCTGACTTTC
CASSSTGRTVSGANVLTF
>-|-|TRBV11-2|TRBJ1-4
TGTGCCAGCAGCTTCCTCCGGGACAATGAGCGAAAACTGTTTTTT
CASSFLRDNERKLFF
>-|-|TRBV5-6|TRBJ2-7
TGTGCCAGCAGCTTGGGGTTGCCAGTAAACGAGCAGTACTTC
CASSLGLPVNEQYF
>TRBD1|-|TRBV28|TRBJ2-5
TGTGCCAGCACCCAGGGGGCGCGGATAGAGACCCAGTACTTC
CASTQGARIETQYF
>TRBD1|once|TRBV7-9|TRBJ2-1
TGTGCCAGCAGCCCAAACGGACAGGGCAATCGAGGTGAGCAGTTCTTC
CASSPNGQGNRGEQFF
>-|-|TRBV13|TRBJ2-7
TGTGCCAGCAGCTCACCCAGGGGCGAGCAGTACTTC
CASSSPRGEQYF
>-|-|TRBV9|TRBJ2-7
TGTGCCAGCAGCCCCGGCGGGTTGCCCTCCTACGAGCAGTACTTC
CASSPGGLPSYEQYF
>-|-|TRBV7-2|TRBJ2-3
TGTGCCAGCAGCTTAACCCCCGGGGCGGGGAGAGATACGCAGTATTTT
CASSLTPGAGRDTQYF